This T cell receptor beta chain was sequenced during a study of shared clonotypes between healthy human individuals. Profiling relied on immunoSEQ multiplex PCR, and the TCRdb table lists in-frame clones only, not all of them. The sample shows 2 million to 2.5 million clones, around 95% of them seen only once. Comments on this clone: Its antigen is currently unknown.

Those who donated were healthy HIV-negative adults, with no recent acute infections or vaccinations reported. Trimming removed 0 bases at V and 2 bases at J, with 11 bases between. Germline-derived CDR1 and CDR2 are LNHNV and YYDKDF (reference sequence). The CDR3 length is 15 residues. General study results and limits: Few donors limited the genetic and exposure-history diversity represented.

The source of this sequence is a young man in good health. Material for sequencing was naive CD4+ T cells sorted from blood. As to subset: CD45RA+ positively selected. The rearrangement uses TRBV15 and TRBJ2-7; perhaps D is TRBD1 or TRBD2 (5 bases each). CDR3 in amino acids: CATSRDKKGPYEQYF. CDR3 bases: TGTGCCACCAGCAGAGATAAGAAGGGACCCTACGAGCAGTACTTC. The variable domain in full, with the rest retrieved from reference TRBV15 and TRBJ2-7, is DAMVIQNPRYQVTQFGKPVTLSCSQTLNHNVMYWYQQKSSQAPKLLFHYYDKDFNNEADTPDNFQSRRPNTSFCFLDIRSPGLGDTAMYLCATSRDKKGPYEQYFGPGTRLTVT.